This T cell receptor beta chain was identified in a study of blood T cell repertoires in COVID-19. As for the study in general: T cells, B-cell-depleted T cells, or PBMCs supplied cDNA or gDNA.

Original data processing: Estimation of nucleated cell counts was performed using reference gene primer amplification. Clones were read by immunoSEQ multiplex PCR, and TCRdb kept only the in-frame ones, dropping some. V, J and clone size reflect that table, while D and trimming were determined from the DNA. This table has fewer than 600,000 clones, about 88% appearing once. V shed 5 bases and J shed 6 bases, with 11 bases lying between them. The V gene's germline CDR1 is SGHVS and CDR2 FQNEAQ. The CDR3 runs to 13 residues. Seattle patients were enrolled during active infection and followed longitudinally.

The J gene is TRBJ2-1, the V gene TRBV7-8; possible D gene TRBD2, 5 bases. Material for sequencing was peripheral blood. The receptor was isolated from a man between 18 and 35 years old with COVID-19, enrolled during active disease. The DNA of the CDR3 is TGTGCCAGCAGCAGTAGGACTGTCAATGAGCAGTTCTTC. Translation: CASSSRTVNEQFF.